At least ten counts were recorded for the clone carrying this T cell receptor beta chain. Its antigen is as yet unknown. This entry is derived from a study of response to subunit inactivated influenza vaccine. Overall study findings and caveats: The authors put forward the suggestion that each seasonal influenza vaccination may bring in only a limited number of new T cells.

In TCRdb, the RT-PCR reads were re-called with MiXCR into one record per CDR3 protein. The table records hundreds of thousands of distinct CDR3 sequences, around 13% of them present only once. The CDR3 has 13 residues. V shed 7 bases and J shed 2 bases, with 11 bases lying between them. The specimen comprised PBMCs from blood, sampled 14 days before vaccination. The V gene is TRBV12-3 or TRBV12-4, the J gene TRBJ1-1; a weak D match, TRBD1 (6 bases). The TCR was taken from a man between 50 and 59 years old who received an inactivated influenza vaccine. CDR3 sequence (DNA): TGTGCCAGCATGAGGACAGCTAACACTGAAGCTTTCTTT. This translates into CASMRTANTEAFF.